A selection of T cell receptor beta chains follows, all from one sample in a study of blood T cell repertoires in COVID-19. Sequencing used immunoSEQ multiplex PCR; TCRdb keeps in-frame clones, though not all of them. This sample yields over 200,000 clones, of which under 90% are seen a single time; about 6% belongs to the top ten. The sequenced material came from peripheral blood. The receptors were gathered from an elderly man with acute or convalescent COVID-19. The CDR3 runs from the conserved cysteine through the conserved F or W. Each record gives: V gene, D gene, J gene, clone size, CDR3 protein, CDR3 DNA. A D gene is named only where the DNA matches it firmly. Size is stated for part of the rows, as once, few or many counts, or as a class when the clone is expanded.

>TRBV7-8|TRBD2|TRBJ2-3|-
CASTQPPGGDTQYF
TGTGCCAGCACCCAACCTCCGGGGGGAGATACGCAGTATTTT
>TRBV6-2/TRBV6-3|TRBD1|TRBJ1-2|-
CASSYADRVEGYTF
TGTGCCAGCAGTTACGCCGACAGGGTCGAGGGCTACACCTTC
>TRBV24-1|TRBD2|TRBJ2-1|-
CATSESLTSGRISEQFF
TGTGCCACCAGTGAGTCCTTGACTAGCGGGAGGATAAGTGAGCAGTTCTTC
>TRBV6-4|TRBD2|TRBJ2-3|-
CASSILAGADTQYF
TGTGCCAGCAGCATACTAGCGGGAGCGGATACGCAGTATTTT
>TRBV5-1|TRBD2|TRBJ2-2|-
CASSLGGSSGSTGELFF
TGCGCCAGCAGCTTGGGGGGGTCTAGCGGAAGCACCGGGGAGCTGTTTTTT
>TRBV6-6|TRBD1|TRBJ1-2|-
CASSLRRQGAEYGYTF
TGTGCCAGCAGTCTTCGGCGACAGGGGGCAGAGTATGGCTACACCTTC
>TRBV11-2|-|TRBJ2-7|-
CASSHGDFYEQYF
TGTGCCAGCAGCCACGGGGACTTCTACGAGCAGTACTTC
>TRBV5-4|TRBD2|TRBJ2-4|-
CASSFALAGLKNIQYF
TGTGCCAGCAGCTTCGCGCTAGCGGGATTGAAAAACATTCAGTACTTC
>TRBV6-2/TRBV6-3|-|TRBJ1-2|-
CASSHPRREFYGYTF
TGTGCCAGCAGTCACCCCCGGCGGGAGTTCTATGGCTACACCTTC
>TRBV11-3|-|TRBJ2-3|-
CASRIGAGLTDTQYF
TGTGCCAGCAGGATAGGAGCGGGCCTCACAGATACGCAGTATTTT
>TRBV9|TRBD1|TRBJ2-2|-
CASSANRQGSNTGELFF
TGTGCCAGCAGCGCAAACCGACAGGGTTCGAACACCGGGGAGCTGTTTTTT
>TRBV7-2|-|TRBJ1-4|-
CASSLVQGRNEKLFF
TGTGCCAGCAGCTTAGTGCAGGGGCGAAACGAAAAACTGTTTTTT
>TRBV30|TRBD1|TRBJ1-5|once
CAWSLMGQGGNQPQHF
TGTGCCTGGAGTCTGATGGGACAGGGCGGCAATCAGCCCCAGCATTTT
>TRBV18|TRBD1|TRBJ1-2|-
CASSPTDRGQHGYTF
TGTGCCAGCTCACCGACAGACAGGGGGCAACATGGCTACACCTTC
>TRBV19|TRBD1|TRBJ1-2|-
CASSPYGQESTYGYTF
TGTGCCAGTAGTCCCTACGGACAGGAAAGTACCTATGGCTACACCTTC